This is a list of T cell receptor beta chains from one sample in a study of blood T cell repertoires in COVID-19. Profiled with immunoSEQ multiplex PCR; TCRdb holds only in-frame clones, not every one. This table has fewer than 700,000 clones, about 89% appearing once. The material sequenced was peripheral blood. The receptors shown here come from a woman in her fifties or sixties with COVID-19, enrolled during active disease. The CDR3 runs from the conserved cysteine through the conserved F or W. The order of the fields is CDR3 length, J gene, clone size, D gene, V gene, CDR3 protein, CDR3 DNA. D genes are given only for firm matches. Some rows have no size entry. The others give once, few or many, or a class for an expanded clone.

>13|TRBJ2-7|.|.|TRBV6-5
CASSPVQDSEQYF
TGTGCCAGCAGTCCAGTACAAGACTCCGAGCAGTACTTC
>16|TRBJ1-5|.|.|TRBV21-1
CASSRGGREGGQPQHF
TGTGCCAGCAGCAGGGGAGGCAGGGAGGGTGGTCAGCCCCAGCATTTT
>14|TRBJ1-5|.|.|TRBV2
CASSFGQMNQPQHF
TGTGCCAGCAGTTTCGGACAGATGAACCAGCCCCAGCATTTT
>15|TRBJ1-5|.|.|TRBV24-1
CATSVDGGWDQPQHF
TGTGCCACCAGTGTCGATGGGGGCTGGGATCAGCCCCAGCATTTT
>13|TRBJ2-2|.|.|TRBV27
CASSLGEAGELFF
TGTGCCAGCAGTTTAGGGGAGGCCGGGGAGCTGTTTTTT
>13|TRBJ2-7|.|.|TRBV2
CASSEGDNYEQYF
TGTGCCAGCAGTGAAGGGGACAACTACGAGCAGTACTTC
>13|TRBJ2-3|.|.|TRBV7-7
CASSLGMGHTQYF
TGTGCCAGCAGCTTAGGCATGGGCCATACGCAGTATTTT
>13|TRBJ2-7|.|TRBD2|TRBV30
CAWIPAGSGEQYF
TGTGCCTGGATCCCAGCGGGATCGGGCGAGCAGTACTTC
>15|TRBJ2-3|.|.|TRBV5-1
CASSLTDPRTDTQYF
TGCGCCAGCAGCTTGACAGACCCGCGCACAGATACGCAGTATTTT
>14|TRBJ1-1|.|.|TRBV19
CASRDIPGGFQAFF
TGTGCCAGTAGGGACATCCCAGGTGGGTTTCAAGCTTTCTTT
>15|TRBJ1-2|.|.|TRBV18
CASSPGRSSNYGYTF
TGTGCCAGCTCACCCGGGAGGAGCTCTAACTATGGCTACACCTTC
>17|TRBJ1-3|.|.|TRBV7-9
CASSLGGARRTGNTIYF
TGTGCCAGCAGCTTGGGGGGGGCCAGGCGGACTGGAAACACCATATATTTT
>16|TRBJ2-7|.|.|TRBV5-1
CASSKRDFGLSYEQYF
TGCGCCAGCAGCAAACGGGACTTCGGCCTCTCCTACGAGCAGTACTTC
>16|TRBJ1-1|many|.|TRBV18
CASSSSRVTTNTEAFF
TGTGCCAGCTCATCCTCCAGGGTCACGACGAACACTGAAGCTTTCTTT
>14|TRBJ2-3|.|.|TRBV20-1
CSASTRGSTDTQYF
TGCAGTGCTAGTACCCGGGGGAGCACAGATACGCAGTATTTT
>16|TRBJ2-1|.|TRBD2|TRBV24-1
CATSDSGTSGNNEQFF
TGTGCCACCAGTGATTCCGGGACTAGCGGTAACAATGAGCAGTTCTTC
>11|TRBJ1-1|.|.|TRBV30
CAWSVSVEAFF
TGTGCCTGGAGTGTATCCGTAGAAGCTTTCTTT
>14|TRBJ1-4|once|TRBD1|TRBV7-9
CASSLATGLEKLFF
TGTGCCAGCAGCTTAGCGACAGGGCTAGAAAAACTGTTTTTT
>14|TRBJ1-2|.|.|TRBV2
CASSEAVNRVGYTF
TGTGCCAGCAGTGAAGCGGTGAACAGGGTTGGCTACACCTTC
>12|TRBJ1-4|.|.|TRBV2
CASGQLAEKLFF
TGTGCCAGCGGACAGTTGGCTGAAAAACTGTTTTTT
>14|TRBJ1-4|.|.|TRBV12-5
CASGLGQFPEKLFF
TGTGCTAGTGGTTTAGGACAGTTTCCTGAAAAACTGTTTTTT
>14|TRBJ1-5|.|TRBD1|TRBV6-2/TRBV6-3
CASSQGQLDQPQHF
TGTGCCAGCAGTCAGGGACAGCTTGATCAGCCCCAGCATTTT
>13|TRBJ1-2|.|.|TRBV6-5
CASSYRGYYGYTF
TGTGCCAGCAGTTACCGGGGGTACTATGGCTACACCTTC
>13|TRBJ1-5|.|.|TRBV30
CAWRSPGWRPQHF
TGTGCCTGGAGATCCCCGGGTTGGAGGCCCCAGCATTTT
>16|TRBJ2-7|.|TRBD1|TRBV9
CASSVEETGGINEQYF
TGTGCCAGCAGCGTAGAAGAAACAGGGGGCATCAACGAGCAGTACTTC
>14|TRBJ1-3|.|.|TRBV2
CASSPGGSGNTIYF
TGTGCCAGCAGCCCCGGAGGCTCTGGAAACACCATATATTTT
>14|TRBJ2-3|.|.|TRBV7-2
CASSPGEVPYTQYF
TGTGCCAGCAGCCCCGGGGAAGTACCCTATACGCAGTATTTT
>16|TRBJ1-6|.|.|TRBV5-1
CASSLEGNSYNSPLHF
TGCGCCAGCAGCTTGGAGGGGAACTCCTATAATTCACCCCTCCACTTT
>16|TRBJ2-3|.|TRBD2|TRBV4-1
CASSQERGASTDTQYF
TGCGCCAGCAGCCAAGAGCGGGGGGCGAGCACAGATACGCAGTATTTT
>15|TRBJ2-7|.|TRBD2|TRBV30
CALRRVGTSSYEQYF
TGTGCCCTACGTCGTGTCGGGACTAGTTCTTACGAGCAGTACTTC
>12|TRBJ2-3|once|TRBD2|TRBV11-2
CASSPLSGSQYF
TGTGCCAGCAGCCCCCTTAGCGGGTCTCAGTATTTT
>15|TRBJ2-3|.|TRBD1|TRBV11-2
CASRRWDRGSDTQYF
TGTGCCAGCAGGAGGTGGGACAGGGGATCAGATACGCAGTATTTT
>14|TRBJ2-3|.|TRBD2|TRBV6-5
CASSKGLVADTQYF
TGTGCCAGCAGTAAGGGACTAGTTGCAGATACGCAGTATTTT
>12|TRBJ2-1|.|TRBD2|TRBV2
CASSEGGLAGFF
TGTGCCAGCAGTGAAGGAGGACTAGCGGGGTTCTTC
>15|TRBJ2-1|.|TRBD2|TRBV7-2
CASRPTSGGAHEQFF
TGTGCCAGCAGACCGACTAGCGGGGGGGCTCATGAGCAGTTCTTC
>12|TRBJ1-2|.|TRBD1|TRBV5-5
CAYQNRGSFYTF
TGTGCCTACCAGAACAGGGGGTCCTTCTACACCTTC
>14|TRBJ2-1|.|.|TRBV12-5
CASGLLPPGTSEFF
TGTGCTAGTGGTTTGTTACCTCCCGGGACATCCGAGTTCTTC
>15|TRBJ2-7|.|TRBD2|TRBV28
CASSLSGGPYYEQYF
TGTGCCAGCAGTTTATCGGGAGGACCGTACTACGAGCAGTACTTC
>17|TRBJ2-3|.|TRBD2|TRBV3-1/TRBV3-2
CASSQFLRGLGVDTQYF
TGTGCCAGCAGCCAATTTCTTCGGGGACTAGGCGTAGATACGCAGTATTTT
>13|TRBJ1-1|.|TRBD1|TRBV2
CASRQGLNTEAFF
TGTGCCAGCAGACAGGGGTTGAACACTGAAGCTTTCTTT
>15|TRBJ1-1|once|.|TRBV2
CASTWRTVMNTEAFF
TGTGCCAGCACCTGGAGGACGGTGATGAACACTGAAGCTTTCTTT
>18|TRBJ2-3|.|TRBD2|TRBV10-3
CAISESRLAGAYTDTQYF
TGTGCCATCAGTGAGTCCAGACTAGCGGGGGCCTACACAGATACGCAGTATTTT